This T cell receptor (beta chain) was retrieved from a study of OX40 agonist ivuxolimab in advanced cancers. About the research overall: A male proportion of about 84% was recorded, with mean age approximately 60 years and range about 23 to 90. It was permissible to have had prior anti-PD-1, anti-PD-L1 or anti-CTLA-4 therapy, and approximately 40% had some. Of the patients, three showed partial responses, one with hepatocellular carcinoma and two with cutaneous melanoma. Overall study results and limits: Relatively little clonal expansion, among the lowest observed, appeared in partial responders at 0.1-3.0 mg/kg.

CDR1 is SGDLS, CDR2 YYNGEE, per germline. There are 13 residues in the CDR3. Trimming removed 4 bases at V and 6 bases at J, with 12 bases between. Using immunoSEQ multiplex PCR, the repertoire was profiled, and TCRdb retains in-frame clones only, with some absent. In the table there are 55,000 to 85,000 clones, about nine tenths of which are singletons. As regards this clone: Its antigen remains unidentified.

The sequence came from an adult with an advanced solid tumor such as melanoma, head and neck, liver or kidney cancer. The chain uses TRBV9 and TRBJ2-3; D is ambiguous. Sequencing used CD4+ or CD8+ T cells sorted from blood, obtained in a trial of the OX40 agonist ivuxolimab. The CDR3 sequence: CASSSPSSDTQYF. The CDR3, as DNA: TGTGCCAGCAGCAGTCCCAGCTCGGATACGCAGTATTTT.